One sample yielded the 10 T cell receptor beta chains listed below, sequenced in a study of blood T cell repertoires in COVID-19. TCRdb's table, derived via immunoSEQ multiplex PCR, lists solely in-frame clones and lacks some. The data contain 150,000 or so clones, around 85% of them singletons. What was sequenced was peripheral blood. The receptors here all came from a woman aged 70 to 79 with acute or convalescent COVID-19.

This clone was counted once. This rearrangement joins TRBV4-3 to TRBJ2-1; no reliable D call. The germline CDR1 and CDR2 sequences are LGHNA and YSLEER. The ends were cut back, 3 bases at V and 0 bases at J, with 12 bases in the middle. This CDR3 contains 16 residues. The CDR3 DNA follows: TGCGCCAGCAGCCAGAGGAGCGAGAGCTCCTACAATGAGCAGTTCTTC. This gives the protein CASSQRSESSYNEQFF.

A remark on this clone: One end of the junction varies from germline; a read error may be responsible. The genes are TRBV28 and TRBJ1-3; a possible D gene is TRBD1 (5 bases). The CDR3 is 12 residues long. Germline loops: CDR1 MDHEN, CDR2 SYDVKM. The CDR3 sequence is CLTGEPGNTIYF. CDR3 nucleotides: TGCTTAACGGGGGAGCCTGGAAACACCATATATTTT.

The chain employs TRBV28 and TRBJ2-3, with D perhaps TRBD1 (6 bases). The CDR3 totals 13 residues. Germline V CDR1 and CDR2: MDHEN, SYDVKM. V was shortened by 5 bases and J by 3 bases, with 9 bases between the two germline ends. CDR3: CASSLGTTDTQYF. CDR3 sequence (DNA): TGTGCCAGCAGTCTCGGGACAACAGATACGCAGTATTTT.

The gene calls are TRBV5-1 and TRBJ1-1; no clear D. The CDR3 has 15 amino acids. V dropped 1 base and J dropped 1 base, with 11 bases sitting between them. Germline V gene lookup returns CDR1 SGHRS and CDR2 YFSETQ. The DNA for the CDR3 is TGCGCCAGCAGCTTGCCAACCCAGTGGAACACTGAAGCTTTCTTT. This codes for CASSLPTQWNTEAFF.

J is TRBJ2-5 and V is TRBV27; 10 nucleotides align to TRBD1. J lost 5 bases, V lost 5 bases, and 5 bases had no gene match. CDR3 length: 14 amino acids. The germline V gene has CDR1 MNHEY and CDR2 SMNVEV (reference sequence). The CDR3 DNA is TGTGCCAGCAGTCAACGGACAGGGGGTGAGACCCAGTACTTC. It specifies CASSQRTGGETQYF.

This rearrangement joins TRBV4-2 to TRBJ2-6; D possibly corresponds to TRBD2 (6 bases). The CDR3 consists of 18 residues. The V gene lost 5 bases and the J gene lost 0 bases, with 17 bases spanning the gap. Germline CDR1 and CDR2: LGHNA and YNFKEQ. CDR3 residues: CASSYAGRTDSGANVLTF. The CDR3 DNA is TGTGCCAGCAGCTATGCGGGACGGACCGACTCTGGGGCCAACGTCCTGACTTTC.

In this sample, this clone turned up once. The chain is built from TRBV7-2 and TRBJ1-1, with 9 bases that match TRBD1. The CDR3 spans 15 residues. Germline V CDR1 and CDR2: SGHTA, FQGNSA. Trimming at V came to 5 bases and at J to 7 bases, leaving 11 bases not matched to a gene. CDR3 protein: CASSRESRDRVEAFF. CDR3 in DNA: TGTGCCAGCAGCCGCGAGAGCCGGGACAGGGTTGAAGCTTTCTTT.

This clone was found a few times. This rearrangement joins TRBV5-6 to TRBJ1-6; D call uncertain. Germline-derived CDR1 and CDR2 are SGHDT and YYEEEE. Trimming took off 3 bases at V and 11 bases at J, with 9 bases between the two ends. The CDR3 runs to 12 residues. This CDR3 is CASSSGFPPLHF. Here the CDR3 DNA reads TGTGCCAGCAGCTCGGGGTTCCCACCCCTCCACTTT.

This chain uses TRBV11-2 with TRBJ1-6; 7 nucleotides agree with TRBD1. The germline V gene has CDR1 SGHAT and CDR2 FQNNGV. V dropped 5 bases and J dropped 4; count of bases not matched to a gene: 14. This CDR3 comprises 18 residues. Here the CDR3 reads CASSKGGSGGVYNSPLHF. The DNA of the CDR3 is TGTGCCAGCAGCAAAGGGGGGTCAGGGGGAGTTTATAATTCACCCCTCCACTTT.

The chain has TRBV18 and TRBJ2-7; 8 bases are a match to TRBD2. Germline V gene data show CDR1 as KGHSH and CDR2 as LQKENI. V lost 3 bases and J lost 4; bases outside the gene matches: 5. CDR3 length: 14 residues. CDR3 DNA sequence: TGTGCCAGCTCACCTGGACTAGCTTTATACGAGCAGTACTTC. Its translation is CASSPGLALYEQYF. Looking up the rest from reference TRBV18 and TRBJ2-7 gives the full variable domain: NAGVMQNPRHLVRRRGQEARLRCSPMKGHSHVYWYRQLPEEGLKFMVYLQKENIIDESGMPKERFSAEFPKEGPSILRIQQVVRGDSAAYFCASSPGLALYEQYFGPGTRLTVT.